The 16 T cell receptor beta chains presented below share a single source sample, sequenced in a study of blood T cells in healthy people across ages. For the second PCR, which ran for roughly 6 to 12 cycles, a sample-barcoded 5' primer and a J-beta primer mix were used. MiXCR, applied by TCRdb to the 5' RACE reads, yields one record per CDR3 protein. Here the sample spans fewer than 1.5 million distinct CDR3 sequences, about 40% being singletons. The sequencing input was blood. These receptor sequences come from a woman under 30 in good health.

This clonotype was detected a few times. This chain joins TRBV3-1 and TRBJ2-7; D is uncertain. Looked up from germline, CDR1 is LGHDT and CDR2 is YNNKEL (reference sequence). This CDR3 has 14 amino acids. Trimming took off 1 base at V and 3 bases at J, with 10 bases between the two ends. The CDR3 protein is CASSQVSVFYEQYF. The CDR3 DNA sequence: TGTGCCAGCAGCCAAGTTTCAGTCTTCTACGAGCAGTACTTC.

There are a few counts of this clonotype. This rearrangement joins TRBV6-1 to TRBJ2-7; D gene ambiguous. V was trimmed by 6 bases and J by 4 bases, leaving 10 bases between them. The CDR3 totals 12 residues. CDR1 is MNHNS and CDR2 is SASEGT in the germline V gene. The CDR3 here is CASRVIGYEQYF. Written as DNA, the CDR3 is TGTGCCAGCAGAGTGATAGGGTACGAGCAGTACTTC.

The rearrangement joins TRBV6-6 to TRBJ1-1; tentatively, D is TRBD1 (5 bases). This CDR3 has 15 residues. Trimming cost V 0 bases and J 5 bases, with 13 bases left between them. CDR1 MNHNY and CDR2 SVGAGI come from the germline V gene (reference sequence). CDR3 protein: CASSYSPGSGTEAFF. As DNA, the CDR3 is TGTGCCAGCAGTTACTCCCCAGGGTCGGGAACTGAAGCTTTCTTT.

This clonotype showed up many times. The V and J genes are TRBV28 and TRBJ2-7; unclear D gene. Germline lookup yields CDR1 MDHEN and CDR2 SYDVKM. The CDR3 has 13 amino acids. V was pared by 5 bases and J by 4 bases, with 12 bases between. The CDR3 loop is CASSALSLYEQYF. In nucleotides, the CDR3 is TGTGCCAGCAGTGCGTTGTCTTTGTACGAGCAGTACTTC.

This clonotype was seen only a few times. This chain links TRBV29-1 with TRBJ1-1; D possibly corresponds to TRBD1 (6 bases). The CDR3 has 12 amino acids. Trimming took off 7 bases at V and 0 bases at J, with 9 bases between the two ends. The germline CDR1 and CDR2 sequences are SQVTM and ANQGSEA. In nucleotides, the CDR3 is TGCAGCGGGGGGCGCGTGAACACTGAAGCTTTCTTT. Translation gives CSGGRVNTEAFF.

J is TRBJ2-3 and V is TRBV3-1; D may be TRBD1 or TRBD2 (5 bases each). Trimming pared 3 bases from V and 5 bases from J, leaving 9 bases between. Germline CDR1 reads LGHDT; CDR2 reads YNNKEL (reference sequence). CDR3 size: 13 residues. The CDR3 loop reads CASSHGTGDTQYF. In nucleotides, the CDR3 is TGTGCCAGCAGCCATGGGACCGGAGATACGCAGTATTTT.

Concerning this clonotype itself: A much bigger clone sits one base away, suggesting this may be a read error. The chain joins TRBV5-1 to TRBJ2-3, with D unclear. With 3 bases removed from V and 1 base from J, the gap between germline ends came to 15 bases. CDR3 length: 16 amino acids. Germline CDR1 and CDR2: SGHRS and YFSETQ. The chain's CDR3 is CASSSATRFGTDTQYF. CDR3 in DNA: TGCGCCAGCAGCTCGGCGACCCGGTTCGGCACAGATACGCAGTATTTT.

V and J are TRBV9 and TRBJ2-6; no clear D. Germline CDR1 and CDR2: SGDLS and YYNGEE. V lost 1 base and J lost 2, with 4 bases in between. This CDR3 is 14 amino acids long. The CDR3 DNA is TGTGCCAGCAGCGTAAACACTGGGGCCAACGTCCTGACTTTC. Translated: CASSVNTGANVLTF.

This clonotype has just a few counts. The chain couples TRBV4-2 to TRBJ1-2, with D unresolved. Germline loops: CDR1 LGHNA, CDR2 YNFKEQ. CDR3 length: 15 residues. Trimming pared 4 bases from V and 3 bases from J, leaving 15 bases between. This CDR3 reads CASSPTEGGDYGYTF. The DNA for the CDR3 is TGTGCCAGCAGCCCTACGGAGGGTGGTGACTATGGCTACACCTTC.

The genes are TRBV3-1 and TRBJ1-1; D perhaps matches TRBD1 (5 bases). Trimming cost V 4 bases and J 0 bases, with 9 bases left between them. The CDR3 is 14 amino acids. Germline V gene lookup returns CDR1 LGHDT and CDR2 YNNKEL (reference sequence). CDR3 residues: CASSRAGLNTEAFF. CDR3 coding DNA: TGTGCCAGCAGCCGCGCAGGGTTGAACACTGAAGCTTTCTTT.

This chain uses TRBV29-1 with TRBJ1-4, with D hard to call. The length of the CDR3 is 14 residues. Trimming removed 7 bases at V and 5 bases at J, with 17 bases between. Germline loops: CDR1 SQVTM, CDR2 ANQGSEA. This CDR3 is CSATTLLGNEKLFF. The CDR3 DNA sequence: TGCAGCGCTACAACCCTCCTCGGAAATGAAAAACTGTTTTTT.

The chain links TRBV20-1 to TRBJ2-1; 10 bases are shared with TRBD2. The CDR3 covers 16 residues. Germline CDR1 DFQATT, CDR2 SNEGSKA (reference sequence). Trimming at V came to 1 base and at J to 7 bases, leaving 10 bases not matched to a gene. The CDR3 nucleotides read TGCAGTGCTAGAGTCCTAGCGGGGGCCAAACTTAATGAGCAGTTCTTC. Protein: CSARVLAGAKLNEQFF.

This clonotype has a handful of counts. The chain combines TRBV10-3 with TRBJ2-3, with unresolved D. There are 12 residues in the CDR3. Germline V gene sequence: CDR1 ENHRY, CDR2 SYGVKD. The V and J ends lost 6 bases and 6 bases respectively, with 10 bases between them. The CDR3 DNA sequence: TGTGCCATCAGCGACCTGGGGGATACGCAGTATTTT. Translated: CAISDLGDTQYF.

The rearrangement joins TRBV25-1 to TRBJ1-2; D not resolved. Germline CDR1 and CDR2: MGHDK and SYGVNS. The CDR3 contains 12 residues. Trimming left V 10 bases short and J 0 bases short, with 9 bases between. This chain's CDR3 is CAKIRANYGYTF. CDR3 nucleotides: TGTGCCAAAATAAGAGCTAACTATGGCTACACCTTC.

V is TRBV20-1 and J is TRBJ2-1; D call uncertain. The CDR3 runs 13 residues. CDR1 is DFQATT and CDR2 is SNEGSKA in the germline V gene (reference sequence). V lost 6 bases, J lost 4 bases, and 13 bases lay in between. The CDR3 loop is CSARPDLYNEQFF. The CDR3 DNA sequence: TGCAGTGCCAGACCGGACCTATACAATGAGCAGTTCTTC.

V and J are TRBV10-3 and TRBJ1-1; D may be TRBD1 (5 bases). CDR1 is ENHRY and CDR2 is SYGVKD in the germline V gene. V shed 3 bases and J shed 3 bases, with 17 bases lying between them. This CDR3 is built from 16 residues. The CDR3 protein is CAISERVGDTDTEAFF. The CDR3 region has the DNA TGTGCCATCAGTGAAAGGGTAGGGGATACGGACACTGAAGCTTTCTTT.